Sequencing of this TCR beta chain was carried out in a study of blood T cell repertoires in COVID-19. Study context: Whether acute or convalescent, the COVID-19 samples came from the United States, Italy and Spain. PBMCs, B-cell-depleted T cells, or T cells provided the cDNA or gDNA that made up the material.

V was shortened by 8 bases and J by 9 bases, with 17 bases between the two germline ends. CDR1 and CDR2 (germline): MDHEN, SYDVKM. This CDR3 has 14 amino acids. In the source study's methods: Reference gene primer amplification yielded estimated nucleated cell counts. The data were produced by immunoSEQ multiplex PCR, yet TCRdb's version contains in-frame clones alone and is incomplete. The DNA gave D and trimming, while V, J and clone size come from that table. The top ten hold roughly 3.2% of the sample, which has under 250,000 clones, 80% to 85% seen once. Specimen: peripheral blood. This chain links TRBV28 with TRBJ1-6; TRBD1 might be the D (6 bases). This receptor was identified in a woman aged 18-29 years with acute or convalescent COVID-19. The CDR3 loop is CASLFPGAGSPLHF. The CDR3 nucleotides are TGTGCCAGCTTATTCCCAGGGGCAGGTTCACCCCTCCACTTT.